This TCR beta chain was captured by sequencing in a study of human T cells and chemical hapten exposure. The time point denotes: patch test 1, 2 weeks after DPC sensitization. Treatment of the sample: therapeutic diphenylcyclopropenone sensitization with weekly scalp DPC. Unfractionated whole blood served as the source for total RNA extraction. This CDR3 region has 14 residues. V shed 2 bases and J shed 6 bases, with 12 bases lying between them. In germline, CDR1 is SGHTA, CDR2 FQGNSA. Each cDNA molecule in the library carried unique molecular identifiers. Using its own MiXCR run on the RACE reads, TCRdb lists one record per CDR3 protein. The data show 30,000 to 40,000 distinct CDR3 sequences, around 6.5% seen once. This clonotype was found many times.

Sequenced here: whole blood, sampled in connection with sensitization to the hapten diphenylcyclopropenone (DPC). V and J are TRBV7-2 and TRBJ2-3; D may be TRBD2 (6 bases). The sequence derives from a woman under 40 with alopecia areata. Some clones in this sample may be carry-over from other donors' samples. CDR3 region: CASSLRLGGDTQYF. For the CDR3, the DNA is TGTGCCAGCAGCTTAAGACTAGGCGGGGATACGCAGTATTTT.